Listed below are T cell receptor beta chains from one sample, sequenced in a study of T cell responses to AZD1222 COVID-19 vaccine. Using immunoSEQ multiplex PCR, the repertoire was profiled, and TCRdb retains in-frame clones only, with some absent. Seen here are 90,000 to 150,000 clones, more than 85% observed once, and the top ten hold approximately 7.1%. Source: peripheral blood, taken 28 days after the second AZD1222 dose. Receptors were obtained from an adult who received the AZD1222 COVID-19 vaccine. CDR3s include the opening cysteine and the closing phenylalanine or tryptophan. A D gene is named only where the DNA matches it firmly. Not all rows give a size; the values are once, few, many and, for expanded clones, a class.

J | size | V | length | D | CDR3 | DNA
TRBJ1-1 | NA | TRBV5-5 | 13 | NA | CASSLWEGTEAFF | TGTGCCAGCAGCTTGTGGGAAGGGACTGAAGCTTTCTTT
TRBJ1-2 | NA | TRBV29-1 | 12 | NA | CSVEPPGKGYTF | TGCAGCGTTGAACCCCCAGGGAAAGGCTACACCTTC
TRBJ2-3 | NA | TRBV18 | 17 | TRBD2 | CASSPLSGLGGTDTQYF | TGTGCCAGCTCACCCCTCTCGGGACTAGGAGGCACAGATACGCAGTATTTT
TRBJ2-1 | NA | TRBV19 | 17 | TRBD2 | CASSISKTSGRGNEQFF | TGTGCCAGTAGTATAAGTAAAACTAGCGGGAGGGGGAATGAGCAGTTCTTC
TRBJ1-1 | NA | TRBV4-1 | 16 | NA | CASSQGSALGKAFLGF | TGCGCCAGCAGCCAGGGGTCAGCACTAGGAAAAGCTTTCTTGGGTTTT
TRBJ1-3 | NA | TRBV9 | 14 | NA | CASSPKTPGNTIYF | TGTGCCAGCAGCCCTAAGACCCCTGGAAACACCATATATTTT
TRBJ2-7 | NA | TRBV11-3 | 13 | NA | CASSLAPGYEQYF | TGTGCCAGCAGCTTAGCCCCAGGGTACGAGCAGTACTTC
TRBJ2-5 | NA | TRBV24-1 | 15 | NA | CATSGADKAQETQYF | TGTGCCACCAGTGGGGCGGACAAGGCTCAAGAGACCCAGTACTTC
TRBJ2-2 | few | TRBV6-4 | 15 | NA | CASSARDSNTGELFF | TGTGCCAGCAGTGCCCGGGACTCAAACACCGGGGAGCTGTTTTTT
TRBJ1-5 | NA | TRBV19 | 16 | TRBD1 | CASSIKTGGSNQPQHF | TGTGCCAGTAGTATAAAGACAGGGGGAAGCAATCAGCCCCAGCATTTT
TRBJ1-2 | few | TRBV7-8 | 13 | TRBD1 | CASTASRTGRNTF | TGTGCCAGCACCGCCTCCAGGACAGGGCGGAACACCTTC
TRBJ2-5 | NA | TRBV7-9 | 12 | NA | CASSYNKETQYF | TGTGCCAGCAGCTACAATAAAGAGACCCAGTACTTC
TRBJ2-7 | once | TRBV10-1 | 17 | TRBD2 | CASSEGLAGDSSYEQYF | TGCGCCAGCAGTGAAGGACTAGCGGGAGATAGTTCCTACGAGCAGTACTTC
TRBJ2-1 | once | TRBV7-2 | 15 | NA | CASSFGREFNNEQFF | TGTGCCAGCAGCTTTGGCCGGGAATTCAACAATGAGCAGTTCTTC
TRBJ1-1 | NA | TRBV18 | 14 | NA | CASSPEVMNTEAFF | TGTGCCAGCTCACCGGAGGTGATGAACACTGAAGCTTTCTTT
TRBJ1-3 | NA | TRBV3-1/TRBV3-2 | 15 | NA | CASSWDLYSGNTIYF | TGTGCCAGCAGTTGGGACTTATACTCTGGAAACACCATATATTTT
TRBJ1-1 | once | TRBV7-9 | 13 | NA | CASSYDRNTEAFF | TGTGCCAGCAGCTACGACAGGAACACTGAAGCTTTCTTT
TRBJ2-7 | NA | TRBV6-1 | 13 | NA | CASSEARSGEQYF | TGTGCCAGCAGTGAAGCGAGGAGTGGCGAGCAGTACTTC
TRBJ2-1 | NA | TRBV7-3 | 19 | TRBD2 | CASSLRGRVGAGGYNEQFF | TGTGCCAGCAGCTTAAGGGGGCGAGTGGGAGCGGGAGGATACAATGAGCAGTTCTTC
TRBJ2-7 | NA | TRBV2 | 13 | NA | CASRIGSSYEQYF | TGTGCCAGCAGGATTGGATCTTCCTACGAGCAGTACTTC
TRBJ2-2 | NA | TRBV4-1 | 16 | NA | CASSQGFRDKTGELFF | TGCGCCAGCAGCCAAGGGTTCAGGGACAAAACCGGGGAGCTGTTTTTT
TRBJ1-3 | NA | TRBV12-1 | 16 | NA | CASSPRGSDSGNTIYF | TGTGCCAGCAGTCCGCGAGGGTCGGACTCTGGAAACACCATATATTTT
TRBJ2-7 | NA | TRBV4-2 | 15 | NA | CASSQDRGGSYEQYF | TGTGCCAGCAGCCAAGATCGTGGCGGCTCTTACGAGCAGTACTTC
TRBJ1-1 | NA | TRBV6-2/TRBV6-3 | 20 | NA | CASSYSITASRALMNTEAFF | TGTGCCAGCAGTTACTCGATAACGGCAAGCAGGGCCCTGATGAACACTGAAGCTTTCTTT
TRBJ1-1 | NA | TRBV29-1 | 13 | NA | CSVGGLPGTEAFF | TGCAGCGTTGGGGGGCTCCCAGGAACTGAAGCTTTCTTT
TRBJ2-2 | NA | TRBV10-1 | 14 | TRBD1 | CASSDTGGTGELFF | TGCGCCAGCAGTGACACAGGGGGGACCGGGGAGCTGTTTTTT
TRBJ2-5 | NA | TRBV3-1/TRBV3-2 | 15 | NA | CASSQDWVRVETQYF | TGTGCCAGCAGCCAAGATTGGGTGAGGGTCGAGACCCAGTACTTC
TRBJ1-1 | NA | TRBV27 | 13 | NA | CASSLIQNTEAFF | TGTGCCAGCAGCCTAATACAGAACACTGAAGCTTTCTTT
TRBJ1-5 | NA | TRBV30 | 14 | TRBD1 | CAWSGGTGNQPQHF | TGTGCCTGGAGTGGCGGGACAGGCAATCAGCCCCAGCATTTT
TRBJ2-5 | NA | TRBV29-1 | 16 | NA | CSVEDSHTQGRKTQYF | TGCAGCGTTGAAGATTCCCATACGCAGGGCCGGAAGACCCAGTACTTC
TRBJ1-2 | NA | TRBV7-9 | 14 | NA | CASRPEGHLRGYTF | TGTGCCAGCAGGCCTGAGGGACACCTTCGGGGCTACACCTTC
TRBJ1-2 | NA | TRBV7-2 | 15 | TRBD1 | CASSSKGRGRFGYTF | TGTGCCAGCAGCTCCAAGGGGAGGGGGCGTTTTGGCTACACCTTC